These 19 T cell receptor beta chains originate from one sample sequenced in a study of T cell responses to AZD1222 COVID-19 vaccine. Generated by immunoSEQ multiplex PCR, the TCRdb table keeps only in-frame clones and is missing some. The sample lists around 120,000 clones, around 93% occurring once. The sample in question was peripheral blood, obtained on day 0 of AZD1222 vaccination. The receptors shown here come from an adult in good health.

Only one count was recorded for this clone. J is TRBJ2-1 and V is TRBV27; the match to TRBD2 covers 11 bases. Germline CDR1 is MNHEY and CDR2 is SMNVEV (reference sequence). With V trimmed by 6 bases and J by 3 bases, 4 bases remained unmatched. The length of the CDR3 is 15 residues. The CDR3: CASRLAGGSYNEQFF. For the CDR3, the DNA is TGTGCCAGCAGATTAGCGGGAGGGAGCTACAATGAGCAGTTCTTC.

This clone appeared a single time. CDR3 region: CASSYSSRGMEQFF. Written as DNA, the CDR3 is TGTGCCAGCAGTTACTCATCCCGAGGGATGGAGCAGTTCTTC. The chain has TRBV6-5 and TRBJ2-1; D perhaps matches TRBD2 (5 bases). The CDR3 is 14 amino acids. Germline V gene sequence: CDR1 MNHEY, CDR2 SVGAGI. Between the trimmed V and J ends, which lost 0 bases and 10 bases, there was a span of 13 bases.

V and J are TRBV19 and TRBJ2-7; D possibly corresponds to TRBD2 (6 bases). The germline gives CDR1 LNHDA, CDR2 SQIVND (reference sequence). The V gene lost 5 bases and the J gene lost 6 bases, with 17 bases spanning the gap. The CDR3 consists of 14 residues. The CDR3 loop reads CASSPSGLSGEQYF. In DNA form, the CDR3 reads TGTGCCAGTAGTCCCAGCGGGTTGTCGGGCGAGCAGTACTTC.

This chain links TRBV12-3 or TRBV12-4 with TRBJ1-1; D gene uncertain. V lost 6 bases to trimming and J lost 5 bases, with 13 bases between them. The CDR3 runs 13 residues. This chain's CDR3 is CASRPPGVTEAFF. CDR3 in DNA: TGTGCCAGCAGGCCACCCGGGGTTACTGAAGCTTTCTTT.

This clone was recorded only once. The V and J genes are TRBV18 and TRBJ1-6, with D hard to call. This CDR3 comprises 16 residues. Trimming removed 6 bases at V and 7 bases at J, with 19 bases between. The V gene's germline CDR1 is KGHSH and CDR2 LQKENI. The CDR3 region has the DNA TGTGCCAGCTCCGCGATTAGGCAGGATCTGAATTCACCCCTCCACTTT. The encoded protein is CASSAIRQDLNSPLHF. The whole variable domain, filled in from reference TRBV18 and TRBJ1-6, reads NAGVMQNPRHLVRRRGQEARLRCSPMKGHSHVYWYRQLPEEGLKFMVYLQKENIIDESGMPKERFSAEFPKEGPSILRIQQVVRGDSAAYFCASSAIRQDLNSPLHFGNGTRLTVT.

This clone occurred once. This rearrangement joins TRBV10-2 to TRBJ2-1, with 14 positions matching TRBD2. This CDR3 comprises 15 residues. With 6 bases clipped from V and 9 bases from J, the junction kept 7 bases outside the gene matches. The V gene's germline CDR1 is WSHSY and CDR2 SAAADI. CDR3 amino acids: CASSRLAGGPGEQFF. The CDR3, as DNA: TGCGCCAGCAGCAGACTAGCGGGGGGGCCGGGTGAGCAGTTCTTC.

This clone was recorded once. The chain joins TRBV18 to TRBJ1-5; 8 nucleotides match TRBD1. The CDR3 loop spans 14 amino acids. Looked up from germline, CDR1 is KGHSH and CDR2 is LQKENI. The V segment lost 2 bases and the J segment 4 bases; nucleotides outside the gene matches: 1. CDR3 nucleotides: TGTGCCAGCTCACCAGGACAGGGAAATCAGCCCCAGCATTTT. Translated, it gives CASSPGQGNQPQHF.

The rearrangement joins TRBV20-1 to TRBJ1-1; D remains ambiguous. This CDR3 has 10 amino acids. The V end lost 7 bases, the J end lost 5 bases, and 8 bases lay between the germline ends. Germline-derived CDR1 and CDR2 are DFQATT and SNEGSKA (reference sequence). The CDR3 loop reads CSVARTEAFF. In DNA, the CDR3 is TGCAGTGTGGCGAGAACTGAAGCTTTCTTT.

The chain uses TRBV5-1 and TRBJ1-2; D not resolved. Germline V lookup: CDR1 SGHRS, CDR2 YFSETQ. V dropped 1 base and J dropped 2 bases, with 12 bases sitting between them. The CDR3 spans 15 residues. The DNA for the CDR3 is TGCGCCAGCAGCTTGTTTGACACGATAAACTATGGCTACACCTTC. Residues: CASSLFDTINYGYTF.

Written as DNA, the CDR3 is TGTGCCAGTAGTAAGCCTGCAATCTTGGGTCGGACTGAAGCTTTCTTT. Protein product: CASSKPAILGRTEAFF. The genes are TRBV19 and TRBJ1-1; D gene unclear. The germline V gene encodes CDR1 LNHDA and CDR2 SQIVND (reference sequence). This CDR3 has 16 residues. Deletions cut 4 bases from V and 5 bases from J, with 20 bases between.

This clone occurred once. The chain carries TRBV19 and TRBJ2-2; 7 bases line up with TRBD1. The CDR3 extends over 15 amino acids. Trimming took 3 bases from V and 1 from J; bases not matched to a gene: 2. Germline V gene data show CDR1 as LNHDA and CDR2 as SQIVND (reference sequence). CDR3 coding DNA: TGTGCCAGTAGTATCGACAGGGAGAACACCGGGGAGCTGTTTTTT. It translates to CASSIDRENTGELFF.

This clone was seen more than once but under ten times. V is TRBV29-1 and J is TRBJ2-7; 10 bases are a match to TRBD1. The CDR3 covers 15 residues. Germline CDR1 SQVTM, CDR2 ANQGSEA. DNA for the CDR3: TGCAGTCGTCATCCCCGACGGGACAGGGGTCACGAGCAGTACTTC. This translates into CSRHPRRDRGHEQYF.

The V gene is TRBV30, the J gene TRBJ2-7; 9 positions match TRBD2. With V trimmed by 4 bases and J by 4 bases, 5 bases remained unmatched. CDR3 size: 13 residues. Germline V gives CDR1 GTSNPN, CDR2 SVGIG (reference sequence). The CDR3, as DNA: TGTGCCTGGACTAGCGGGAATTCTTACGAGCAGTACTTC. Its protein product is CAWTSGNSYEQYF.

This clone was counted only a few times. The chain couples TRBV28 to TRBJ2-2; perhaps TRBD1 as D (6 bases). Per the germline V gene, CDR1 is MDHEN and CDR2 is SYDVKM. Trimming removed 6 bases at V and 3 bases at J, with 11 bases between. The CDR3 has 14 amino acids. The CDR3 spells CASRTQGYTGELFF. Written as DNA, the CDR3 is TGTGCCAGCAGGACCCAGGGGTACACCGGGGAGCTGTTTTTT.

The rearrangement uses TRBV28 and TRBJ1-3; tentative D call: TRBD1 (5 bases). This CDR3 is 14 amino acids long. V was pared by 2 bases and J by 0 bases, with 5 bases between. Germline CDR1 and CDR2: MDHEN and SYDVKM. The CDR3 DNA follows: TGTGCCAGCAGTTTAGGGGGCTCTGGAAACACCATATATTTT. Residues: CASSLGGSGNTIYF.

Only a few counts were recorded for this clone. The chain carries TRBV10-3 and TRBJ1-5, with TRBD1 identical over 8 bases. Trimming took 3 bases from V and 4 from J; bases not matched to a gene: 5. Germline V gene data show CDR1 as ENHRY and CDR2 as SYGVKD. This CDR3 comprises 15 residues. The CDR3 loop reads CAISEIGTGNQPQHF. CDR3 coding DNA: TGTGCCATCAGTGAAATTGGGACAGGAAATCAGCCCCAGCATTTT.

This clone was seen only once. The chain joins TRBV6-5 to TRBJ2-3; 8 bases match TRBD1. The junction had 8 bases not matched to a gene; V was cut back by 9 bases and J by 0 bases. Germline V lookup: CDR1 MNHEY, CDR2 SVGAGI. The CDR3 is 15 residues long. This chain's CDR3 is CASQGQEKSTDTQYF. CDR3 in DNA: TGTGCCAGTCAGGGACAGGAGAAAAGCACAGATACGCAGTATTTT.

J is TRBJ2-1 and V is TRBV3-1 (or the pseudogene TRBV3-2), with D tentatively TRBD1 (6 bases). This CDR3 has 15 residues. The germline V gene encodes CDR1 LGHDT and CDR2 YNNKEL (reference sequence). V gave up 4 bases and J gave up 8 bases, with 18 bases separating them. CDR3 DNA sequence: TGTGCCAGCAGCCCCAGGGGTGAGGCTTTGGATGAGCAGTTCTTC. Its translation: CASSPRGEALDEQFF.

This chain connects TRBV30 to TRBJ2-7; the D is unclear. Germline-derived CDR1 and CDR2 are GTSNPN and SVGIG (reference sequence). Trimming took off 5 bases at V and 5 bases at J, with 28 bases between the two ends. The CDR3 is made up of 17 amino acids. The CDR3 sequence is CAWGREVPVLQSHEQYF. The CDR3 nucleotides read TGTGCCTGGGGGCGAGAGGTTCCGGTACTCCAAAGCCACGAGCAGTACTTC.